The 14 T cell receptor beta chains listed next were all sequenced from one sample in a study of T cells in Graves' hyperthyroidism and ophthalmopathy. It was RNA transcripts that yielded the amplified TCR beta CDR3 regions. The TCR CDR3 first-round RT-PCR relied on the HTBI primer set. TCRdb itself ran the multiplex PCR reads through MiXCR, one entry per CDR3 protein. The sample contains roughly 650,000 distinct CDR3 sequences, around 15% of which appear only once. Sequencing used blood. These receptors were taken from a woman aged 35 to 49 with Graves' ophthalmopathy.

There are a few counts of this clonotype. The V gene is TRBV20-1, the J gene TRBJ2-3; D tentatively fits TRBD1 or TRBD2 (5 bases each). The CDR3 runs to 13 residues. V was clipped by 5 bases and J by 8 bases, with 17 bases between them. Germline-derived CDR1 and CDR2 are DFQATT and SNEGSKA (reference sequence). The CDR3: CSASGTALGTQYF. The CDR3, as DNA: TGCAGTGCTTCCGGGACGGCCTTAGGTACGCAGTATTTT.

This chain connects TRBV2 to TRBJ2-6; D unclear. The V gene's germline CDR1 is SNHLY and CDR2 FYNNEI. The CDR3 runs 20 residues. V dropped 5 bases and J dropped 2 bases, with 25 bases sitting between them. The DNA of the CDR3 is TGTGCCAGCAGTCCCCGTGGTGGCAGTTTTTCTCTTCCTGGGGCCAACGTCCTGACTTTC. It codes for CASSPRGGSFSLPGANVLTF. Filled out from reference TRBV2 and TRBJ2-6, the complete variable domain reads EPEVTQTPSHQVTQMGQEVILRCVPISNHLYFYWYRQILGQKVEFLVSFYNNEISEKSEIFDDQFSVERPDGSNFTLKIRSTKLEDSAMYFCASSPRGGSFSLPGANVLTFGAGSRLTVL.

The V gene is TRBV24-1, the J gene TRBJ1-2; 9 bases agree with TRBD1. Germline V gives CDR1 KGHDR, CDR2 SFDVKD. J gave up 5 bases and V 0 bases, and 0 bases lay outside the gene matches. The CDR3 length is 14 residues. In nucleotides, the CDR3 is TGTGCCACCAGTGATTTGGACAGGGGGTATGGCTACACCTTC. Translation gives CATSDLDRGYGYTF.

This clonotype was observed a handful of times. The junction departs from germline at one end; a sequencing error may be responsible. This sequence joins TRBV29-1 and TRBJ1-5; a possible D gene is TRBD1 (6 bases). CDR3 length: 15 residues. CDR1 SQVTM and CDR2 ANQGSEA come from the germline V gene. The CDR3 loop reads CSVEVGAGGNRPQHF. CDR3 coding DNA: TGCAGCGTTGAAGTGGGGGCGGGAGGCAATCGGCCCCAGCATTTT. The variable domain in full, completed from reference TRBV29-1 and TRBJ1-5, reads SAVISQKPSRDICQRGTSLTIQCQVDSQVTMMFWYRQQPGQSLTLIATANQGSEATYESGFVIDKFPISRPNLTFSTLTVSNMSPEDSSIYLCSVEVGAGGNRPQHFGDGTRLSIL.

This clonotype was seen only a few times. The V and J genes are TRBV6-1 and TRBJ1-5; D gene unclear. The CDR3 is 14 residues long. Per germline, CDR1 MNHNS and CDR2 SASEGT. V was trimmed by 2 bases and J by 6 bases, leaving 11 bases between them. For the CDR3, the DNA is TGTGCCAGCAGTGAAAAGGGTTTTGTTCAGCCCCAGCATTTT. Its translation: CASSEKGFVQPQHF.

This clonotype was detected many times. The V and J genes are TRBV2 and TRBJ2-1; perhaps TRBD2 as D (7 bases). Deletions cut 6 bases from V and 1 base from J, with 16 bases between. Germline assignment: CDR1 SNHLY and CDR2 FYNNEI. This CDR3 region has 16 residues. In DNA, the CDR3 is TGTGCCAGCAGCGGAAAGGGGGGGGGGTCCTACAATGAGCAGTTCTTC. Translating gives CASSGKGGGSYNEQFF.

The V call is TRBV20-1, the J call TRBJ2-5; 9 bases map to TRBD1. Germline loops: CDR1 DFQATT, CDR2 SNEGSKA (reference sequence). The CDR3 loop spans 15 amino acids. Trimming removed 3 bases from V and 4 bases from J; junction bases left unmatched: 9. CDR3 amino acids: CSASSPTGGLETQYF. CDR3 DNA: TGCAGTGCTAGCTCCCCCACAGGGGGCCTAGAGACCCAGTACTTC.

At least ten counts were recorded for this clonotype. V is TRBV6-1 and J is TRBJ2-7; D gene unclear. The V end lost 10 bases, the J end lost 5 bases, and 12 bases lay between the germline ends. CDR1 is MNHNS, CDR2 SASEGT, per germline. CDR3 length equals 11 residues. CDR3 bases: TGTGCCACCCGACACGCCGACGAGCAGTACTTC. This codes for CATRHADEQYF.

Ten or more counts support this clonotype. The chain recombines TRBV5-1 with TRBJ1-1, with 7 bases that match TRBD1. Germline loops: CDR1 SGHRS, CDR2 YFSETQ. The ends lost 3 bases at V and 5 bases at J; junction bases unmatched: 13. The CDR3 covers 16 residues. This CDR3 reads CASSSYPTGSGTEAFF. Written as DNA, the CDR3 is TGCGCCAGCAGCTCATACCCGACAGGGTCTGGGACTGAAGCTTTCTTT. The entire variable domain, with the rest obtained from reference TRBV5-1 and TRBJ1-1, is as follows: KAGVTQTPRYLIKTRGQQVTLSCSPISGHRSVSWYQQTPGQGLQFLFEYFSETQRNKGNFPGRFSGRQFSNSRSEMNVSTLELGDSALYLCASSSYPTGSGTEAFFGQGTRLTVV.

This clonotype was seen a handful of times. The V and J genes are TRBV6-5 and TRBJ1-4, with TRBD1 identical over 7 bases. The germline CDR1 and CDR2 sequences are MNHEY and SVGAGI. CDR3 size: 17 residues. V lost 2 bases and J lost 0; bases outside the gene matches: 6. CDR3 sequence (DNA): TGTGCCAGCAGTTACGGGACAGTTTCCACAACTAATGAAAAACTGTTTTTT. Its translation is CASSYGTVSTTNEKLFF.

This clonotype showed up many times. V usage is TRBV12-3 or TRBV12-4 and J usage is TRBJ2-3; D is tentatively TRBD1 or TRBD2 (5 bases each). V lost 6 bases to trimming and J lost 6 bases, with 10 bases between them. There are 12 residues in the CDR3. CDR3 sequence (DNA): TGTGCCAGCAGCTCTTGGGGGGATACGCAGTATTTT. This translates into CASSSWGDTQYF.

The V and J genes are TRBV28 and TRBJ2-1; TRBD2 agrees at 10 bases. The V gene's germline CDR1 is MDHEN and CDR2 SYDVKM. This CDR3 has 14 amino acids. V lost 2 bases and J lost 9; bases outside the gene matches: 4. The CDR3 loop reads CASSLGLAGAEQFF. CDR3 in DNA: TGTGCCAGCAGTTTAGGGCTAGCGGGAGCTGAGCAGTTCTTC.

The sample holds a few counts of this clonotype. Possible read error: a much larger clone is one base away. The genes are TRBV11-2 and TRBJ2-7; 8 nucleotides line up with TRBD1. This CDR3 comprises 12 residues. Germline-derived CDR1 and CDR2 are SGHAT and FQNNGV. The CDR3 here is CASRGQGGERYF. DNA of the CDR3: TGTGCCAGCCGCGGACAGGGAGGCGAGCGGTACTTC.

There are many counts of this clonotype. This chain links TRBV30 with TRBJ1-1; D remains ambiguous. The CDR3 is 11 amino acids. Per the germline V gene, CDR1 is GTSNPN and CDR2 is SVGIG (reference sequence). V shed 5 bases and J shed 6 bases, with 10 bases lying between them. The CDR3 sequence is CAWSRGAEAFF. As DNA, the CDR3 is TGTGCCTGGTCTCGTGGGGCTGAAGCTTTCTTT.